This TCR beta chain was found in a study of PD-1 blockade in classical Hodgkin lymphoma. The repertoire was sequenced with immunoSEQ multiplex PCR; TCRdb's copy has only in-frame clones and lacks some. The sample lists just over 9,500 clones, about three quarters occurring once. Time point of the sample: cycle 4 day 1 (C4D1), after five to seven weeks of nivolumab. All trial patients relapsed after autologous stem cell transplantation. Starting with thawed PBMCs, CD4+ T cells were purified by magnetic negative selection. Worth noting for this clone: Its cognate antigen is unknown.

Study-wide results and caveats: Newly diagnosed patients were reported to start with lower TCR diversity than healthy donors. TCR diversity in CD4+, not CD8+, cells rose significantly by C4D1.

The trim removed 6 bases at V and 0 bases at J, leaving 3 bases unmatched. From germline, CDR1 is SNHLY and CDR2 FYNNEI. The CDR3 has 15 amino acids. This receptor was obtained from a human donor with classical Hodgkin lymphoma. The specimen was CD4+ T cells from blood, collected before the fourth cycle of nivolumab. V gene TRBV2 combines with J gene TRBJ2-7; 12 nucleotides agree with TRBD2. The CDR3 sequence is CASRKTSGGSYEQYF. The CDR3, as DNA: TGTGCCAGCAGGAAGACTAGCGGGGGCTCCTACGAGCAGTACTTC.